These 6 T cell receptor beta chains originate from one sample sequenced in a study of T cells in women clearing cervical HPV infection. Only in-frame clones appear in the TCRdb table, and some are missing; sequencing was by immunoSEQ multiplex PCR. Here the sample table reports roughly 48,000 clones. The sample comprised blood buffy coat. These receptor sequences come from a woman between 18 and 69 years old with a cervical HPV16 infection that either progressed to CIN3+ or cleared (not recorded which).

As to this clone: The missing CDR3 end, 3 residues past where the read stops, is filled in from the germline J gene. This sequence joins TRBV11-2 and TRBJ2-5; no reliable D call. The germline V gene encodes CDR1 SGHAT and CDR2 FQNNGV. Trimming cost V 2 bases and J 0 bases, with 7 bases left between them. CDR3 length: 14 residues. CDR3 protein: CASSLSVDQETQYF. Incomplete CDR3 DNA: TGTGCCAGCAGCTTAAGCGTGGACCAAGAGACC. The full variable domain, with the rest looked up from reference TRBV11-2 and TRBJ2-5, is EAGVAQSPRYKIIEKRQSVAFWCNPISGHATLYWYQQILGQGPKLLIQFQNNGVVDDSQLPKDRFSAERLKGVDSTLKIQPAKLEDSAVYLCASSLSVDQETQYFGPGTRLLVL.

In regard to this clone: The read terminates 3 residues ahead of where the CDR3 ends, so the germline J gene completes it. The chain has TRBV19 and TRBJ2-5; 11 bases line up with TRBD2. The CDR3 has 15 residues. J lost 7 bases, V lost 4 bases, and 8 bases had no gene match. The germline CDR1 and CDR2 sequences are LNHDA and SQIVND (reference sequence). CDR3 protein: CASSTSGGTEGTQYF. CDR3 DNA (partial): TGTGCCAGTAGTACTAGCGGGGGGACCGAGGGGACC.

In regard to this clone: The read gets to within 3 residues of the CDR3 end, and the germline J gene fills in the rest. The chain uses TRBV19 and TRBJ2-7; 7 positions match TRBD1. Germline CDR1 reads LNHDA; CDR2 reads SQIVND (reference sequence). Trimming removed 8 bases from V and 0 bases from J; junction bases left unmatched: 1. The CDR3 has 12 amino acids. CDR3: CASAGGSYEQYF. The part of the CDR3 DNA that was read is TGTGCCAGTGCAGGGGGCTCCTACGAG.

As to this clone: The CDR3 goes on 3 residues after the read ends, and that part is filled in from the germline J gene. The chain carries TRBV5-4 and TRBJ1-3; TRBD1 matches at 7 bases. The J segment lost 1 base and the V segment lost 5 bases, leaving 9 bases of the junction unmatched. This CDR3 is 16 amino acids long. CDR1 is SGHNT, CDR2 YYREEE, per germline (reference sequence). This CDR3 is CASSSPGQFSGNTIYF. Incomplete CDR3 DNA: TGTGCCAGCAGTTCCCCGGGACAGTTTTCTGGAAACACC.

With regard to this clone: The read halts 3 residues ahead of the CDR3 end, with the missing end drawn from the germline J gene. V and J are TRBV4-2 and TRBJ2-3; 12 nucleotides align to TRBD2. The CDR3 length is 18 residues. Germline trimming cut 4 bases from V and 2 bases from J; bases unmatched to any gene: 10. Germline V gene sequence: CDR1 LGHNA, CDR2 YNFKEQ. This chain's CDR3 is CASSLSLTSGSSTDTQYF. The covered CDR3 bases are TGTGCCAGCAGCCTGTCCCTGACTAGCGGGAGTTCCACAGATACG.

The CDR3 DNA, read in part, is TGTGCCAGCAGTTCCCTCCCAGCGGGGGCGGGGACC. Translated: CASSSLPAGAGT. The whole CDR3 is CASSSLPAGAGTQYF. The chain combines TRBV6-2 or TRBV6-3 with TRBJ2-5; TRBD2 matches 8 bases. The read comes to an end 3 residues before the CDR3 does, leaving the germline J gene to fill in the end. The germline V gene has CDR1 MNHEY and CDR2 SVGEGT. This CDR3 has 15 amino acids. J lost 7 bases, V lost 4 bases, and 11 bases had no gene match.